Detailed here is one T cell receptor (beta chain). Antigen specificity is unknown. V trimming: 6 bases; J trimming: 5 bases; junction bases outside the gene matches: 12. In germline, CDR1 is SEHNR, CDR2 FQNEAQ (reference sequence). CDR3 size: 15 residues. Clones were read by immunoSEQ multiplex PCR, and TCRdb kept only the in-frame ones, dropping some. The table includes tens of thousands of clones, roughly 90% detected once. These data come from a study of lymphopenia after photon versus proton radiotherapy. The study's findings and limits: Post-nadir diversity loss with photons came from oligoclonal expansion, particularly CD8+ Temra cells. Proton therapy kept repertoires fairly stable, unlike photons, which gained effector/memory cells. A bigger post-nadir fall in TCR diversity correlated inversely with survival time in deceased patients.

The sample was peripheral blood, taken from a patient treated with photon-based radiotherapy. This chain joins TRBV7-9 and TRBJ2-5; 7 bases map to TRBD1. The TCR comes from a woman aged 65 to 85 with pancreatic cancer. The CDR3 spells CASSPRQGWVETQYF. CDR3 bases: TGTGCCAGCAGTCCAAGACAGGGATGGGTCGAGACCCAGTACTTC.